These 29 T cell receptor beta chains were all obtained from the same sample, sequenced in a study of blood T cells in healthy people across ages. Next came a second PCR, run for about 6 to 12 cycles, which used a sample-barcoded 5' primer along with a J-beta primer mix. TCRdb independently ran MiXCR on the 5' RACE reads; one entry per CDR3 protein. There are about 940,000 distinct CDR3 sequences in the sample; about 44% occur only once, and about an eighth lies in the top ten. Input material: blood. All receptors come from a young man in good health.

The gene calls are TRBV5-1 and TRBJ2-1, with D hard to call. Trimming took 1 base from V and 5 from J, leaving 13 bases between them. This CDR3 has 15 amino acids. Germline V lookup: CDR1 SGHRS, CDR2 YFSETQ. The DNA for the CDR3 is TGCGCCAGCAGCTTGTACCCAGAAACACACAATGAGCAGTTCTTC. It codes for CASSLYPETHNEQFF.

This chain joins TRBV28 and TRBJ2-1, with TRBD2 matching over 12 bases. There are 18 residues in the CDR3. Germline assignment: CDR1 MDHEN and CDR2 SYDVKM. V shed 8 bases, J shed 0 bases, and the junction held 11 bases outside the gene matches. This chain's CDR3 is CASVPGLAGSSSYNEQFF. CDR3 bases: TGTGCCAGCGTTCCCGGACTAGCGGGGTCTAGCTCCTACAATGAGCAGTTCTTC. The whole variable domain, filled in from reference TRBV28 and TRBJ2-1, reads DVKVTQSSRYLVKRTGEKVFLECVQDMDHENMFWYRQDPGLGLRLIYFSYDVKMKEKGDIPEGYSVSREKKERFSLILESASTNQTSMYLCASVPGLAGSSSYNEQFFGPGTRLTVL.

This clonotype has just one count. The V call is TRBV6-1, the J call TRBJ1-1; D unresolved. The germline CDR1 and CDR2 sequences are MNHNS and SASEGT. V was pared by 8 bases and J by 2 bases, with 12 bases between. The CDR3 totals 13 residues. The CDR3 coding sequence is TGTGCCAGCCGGGCGGGGATCAACACTGAAGCTTTCTTT. Residues: CASRAGINTEAFF.

This clonotype was counted only a few times. V and J are TRBV28 and TRBJ2-7; D remains ambiguous. The germline CDR1 and CDR2 sequences are MDHEN and SYDVKM. The CDR3 has 12 amino acids. Trimming shortened V by 3 bases and J by 4 bases, and 7 bases separated the two germline ends. In DNA, the CDR3 is TGTGCCAGCAGTTTTACCATTTACGAGCAGTACTTC. It encodes CASSFTIYEQYF.

This clonotype appeared many times. J is TRBJ2-6 and V is TRBV9; no definite D call. Per germline, CDR1 SGDLS and CDR2 YYNGEE. V was trimmed by 0 bases and J by 3 bases, leaving 4 bases between them. This CDR3 contains 14 residues. CDR3 nucleotide sequence: TGTGCCAGCAGCGTAGATCTTGGGGCCAACGTCCTGACTTTC. It yields the protein CASSVDLGANVLTF.

The rearrangement joins TRBV12-3 or TRBV12-4 to TRBJ2-3; 9 positions match TRBD2. V was pared by 2 bases and J by 4 bases, with 16 bases of the junction left unmatched. This CDR3 spans 19 amino acids. CDR3 amino acids: CASSLYQGTSRGEADTQYF. CDR3 coding DNA: TGTGCCAGCAGTTTATATCAAGGGACTAGCAGAGGAGAGGCAGATACGCAGTATTTT.

This clonotype has a count of ten or more. V usage is TRBV3-1 and J usage is TRBJ1-6; D is unresolved. V was cut by 3 bases and J by 12 bases, with 9 bases left in between. CDR1 is LGHDT, CDR2 YNNKEL, per germline (reference sequence). This CDR3 region has 12 residues. CDR3 region: CASSQEFRPLHF. In nucleotides, the CDR3 is TGTGCCAGCAGCCAGGAGTTCCGACCCCTCCACTTT.

Details on this clonotype: One end of the junction fails to match germline, which may point to a read error. The chain recombines TRBV7-9 with TRBJ2-3; possible D gene TRBD1, 5 bases. The CDR3 has 15 residues. CDR1 is SEHNR and CDR2 is FQNEAQ in the germline V gene (reference sequence). Here the CDR3 reads CASSSQGVPTGTQYF. For the CDR3, the DNA is TGTGCCAGCAGCAGTCAAGGGGTCCCCACAGGTACGCAGTATTTT.

The chain employs TRBV7-2 and TRBJ2-7; 7 positions agree with TRBD2. The length of the CDR3 is 15 residues. Germline CDR1 SGHTA, CDR2 FQGNSA. The V segment lost 4 bases and the J segment 4 bases; nucleotides outside the gene matches: 10. The CDR3 DNA follows: TGTGCCAGCAGCTCACAACCGGGACTATTATACGAGCAGTACTTC. Translating it yields CASSSQPGLLYEQYF.

The chain links TRBV27 to TRBJ1-1, with 7 bases aligning to TRBD1. V lost 4 bases to trimming and J lost 0 bases; unmatched junction nucleotides: 2. This CDR3 has 14 amino acids. Per germline, CDR1 MNHEY and CDR2 SMNVEV (reference sequence). Here the CDR3 DNA reads TGTGCCAGCAGTTGGGACAGCATGAACACTGAAGCTTTCTTT. The encoded protein is CASSWDSMNTEAFF.

A few counts support this clonotype. V is TRBV11-2 and J is TRBJ2-1; 8 bases agree with TRBD2. The CDR3 extends over 15 amino acids. Germline lookup yields CDR1 SGHAT and CDR2 FQNNGV. The junction had 18 bases not matched to a gene; V was cut back by 5 bases and J by 15 bases. This CDR3 is CASSPAGLGNSRPFF. In nucleotides, the CDR3 is TGTGCCAGCAGCCCCGCGGGACTAGGAAATTCACGGCCGTTCTTC.

The V and J genes are TRBV5-1 and TRBJ2-1; D might be TRBD2 (5 bases). Germline CDR1 is SGHRS and CDR2 is YFSETQ. With 4 bases removed from V and 5 bases from J, the gap between germline ends came to 10 bases. CDR3 length: 13 residues. As DNA, the CDR3 is TGCGCCAGCAGCGCGCGGGTCGACAATGAGCAGTTCTTC. The encoded protein is CASSARVDNEQFF.

This clonotype occurred a few times. The J gene is TRBJ2-7, the V gene TRBV4-3; D not certain. The CDR3 length is 14 residues. Germline lookup yields CDR1 LGHNA and CDR2 YSLEER. Deletions cut 0 bases from V and 2 bases from J, with 8 bases between. The CDR3 loop reads CASSQDITTYEQYF. The CDR3 DNA reads TGCGCCAGCAGCCAAGATATAACTACCTACGAGCAGTACTTC.

The chain combines TRBV6-2 or TRBV6-3 with TRBJ2-1; 7 bases map to TRBD2. CDR1 and CDR2 (germline): MNHEY, SVGEGT. This CDR3 contains 16 residues. Losses at the gene ends were 3 bases for V and 8 bases for J; bases not matched to a gene: 13. In DNA, the CDR3 is TGTGCCAGCAGTTATGGGGGGGGGTTCGGCCTCCATGAGCAGTTCTTC. Its translation is CASSYGGGFGLHEQFF.

In its sample, this clonotype was seen a few times. This sequence joins TRBV20-1 and TRBJ2-3, with 8 nucleotides matching TRBD2. Trimming cost V 7 bases and J 0 bases; bases outside gene matches: 3. Germline V lookup: CDR1 DFQATT, CDR2 SNEGSKA (reference sequence). The CDR3 consists of 13 residues. The CDR3 nucleotides are TGCAGTGATCGGGAGGGAAGCACAGATACGCAGTATTTT. It encodes CSDREGSTDTQYF.

This clonotype was seen more than once but under ten times. The genes are TRBV27 and TRBJ2-6, with a tentative D call TRBD1 (5 bases). Germline CDR1 is MNHEY and CDR2 is SMNVEV (reference sequence). V lost 4 bases to trimming and J lost 0 bases, with 13 bases between them. CDR3 length: 17 amino acids. This CDR3 is CASSSLDRSSGANVLTF. The CDR3 nucleotides are TGTGCCAGCAGTTCTCTCGACAGAAGCTCTGGGGCCAACGTCCTGACTTTC. The whole variable domain, filled in from reference TRBV27 and TRBJ2-6, reads EAQVTQNPRYLITVTGKKLTVTCSQNMNHEYMSWYRQDPGLGLRQIYYSMNVEVTDKGDVPEGYKVSRKEKRNFPLILESPSPNQTSLYFCASSSLDRSSGANVLTFGAGSRLTVL.

The table lists this clonotype with a few counts. The chain employs TRBV29-1 and TRBJ2-5; 7 nucleotides align to TRBD2. Germline CDR1 is SQVTM and CDR2 is ANQGSEA. The CDR3 consists of 13 residues. V shed 2 bases and J 11 bases; nucleotides not matched to a gene: 11. The CDR3 DNA reads TGCAGCGTTGAAAAGGCTAGCGGCCAGGAACAGTACTTC. Amino acid sequence: CSVEKASGQEQYF. The entire variable domain, with the rest obtained from reference TRBV29-1 and TRBJ2-5, is as follows: SAVISQKPSRDICQRGTSLTIQCQVDSQVTMMFWYRQQPGQSLTLIATANQGSEATYESGFVIDKFPISRPNLTFSTLTVSNMSPEDSSIYLCSVEKASGQEQYFGPGTRLLVL.

This clonotype has more than one count but fewer than ten. The gene calls are TRBV18 and TRBJ2-4; D call uncertain. The CDR3 is 14 residues long. Trimming left V 2 bases short and J 0 bases short, with 5 bases between. CDR1 and CDR2 (germline): KGHSH, LQKENI. CDR3 amino acids: CASSPEGAKNIQYF. The CDR3 nucleotides read TGTGCCAGCTCACCAGAAGGAGCCAAAAACATTCAGTACTTC. Drawing the rest from reference TRBV18 and TRBJ2-4, the complete variable domain is NAGVMQNPRHLVRRRGQEARLRCSPMKGHSHVYWYRQLPEEGLKFMVYLQKENIIDESGMPKERFSAEFPKEGPSILRIQQVVRGDSAAYFCASSPEGAKNIQYFGAGTRLSVL.

The J gene is TRBJ1-6, the V gene TRBV10-3, with D maybe TRBD1 (6 bases). This CDR3 region has 15 residues. Trimming removed 6 bases from V and 4 bases from J, with 13 bases in between. The V gene's germline CDR1 is ENHRY and CDR2 SYGVKD. CDR3 sequence reads: CAISSGQTYNSPLHF. As DNA, the CDR3 is TGTGCCATCAGCTCCGGACAGACTTATAATTCACCCCTCCACTTT.

Comment on this clonotype: One junction end disagrees with the germline gene, perhaps due to a read error. This chain uses TRBV10-3 with TRBJ2-7; D possibly matches TRBD1 or TRBD2 (5 bases each). The germline CDR1 and CDR2 sequences are ENHRY and SYGVKD. This CDR3 comprises 13 residues. The CDR3 sequence: CAIRGDGTYERYF. The CDR3 region has the DNA TGTGCCATCAGGGGGGACGGAACCTACGAGCGGTACTTC.

The V gene is TRBV15, the J gene TRBJ1-5; possible D gene TRBD1, 5 bases. This CDR3 region has 16 residues. CDR1 LNHNV and CDR2 YYDKDF come from the germline V gene (reference sequence). V gave up 8 bases and J gave up 3 bases, with 20 bases separating them. The CDR3 DNA sequence: TGTGCCACCGGAGAGTCCGGGACGGCACACAATCAGCCCCAGCATTTT. It yields the protein CATGESGTAHNQPQHF.

The chain links TRBV2 to TRBJ2-2; 9 nucleotides line up with TRBD1. CDR1 and CDR2 (germline): SNHLY, FYNNEI. This CDR3 has 15 residues. Losses at the gene ends were 6 bases for V and 5 bases for J; bases not matched to a gene: 7. The CDR3 is CASRGTGRSTGELFF. The CDR3 DNA reads TGTGCCAGCAGGGGGACAGGGAGGTCGACCGGGGAGCTGTTTTTT.

Regarding this clonotype: This could be a read error, since a much larger clone is one nucleotide away. The rearrangement joins TRBV9 to TRBJ2-5; D unresolved. This CDR3 is 14 amino acids long. Germline CDR1 is SGDLS and CDR2 is YYNGEE. V was shortened by 0 bases and J by 11 bases, with 17 bases between the two germline ends. This CDR3 is CASSVAAAANEQYF. As DNA, the CDR3 is TGTGCCAGCAGCGTAGCTGCGGCAGCCAATGAGCAGTACTTC.

The sample holds a few counts of this clonotype. V gene TRBV11-2 combines with J gene TRBJ2-3, with 9 bases lining up with TRBD2. The CDR3 has 15 amino acids. V trimming: 0 bases; J trimming: 7 bases; junction bases outside the gene matches: 5. The germline CDR1 and CDR2 sequences are SGHAT and FQNNGV. This CDR3 is CASSLERGGRNTQYF. CDR3 nucleotide sequence: TGTGCCAGCAGCTTAGAGCGGGGGGGCCGCAATACGCAGTATTTT.

This clonotype was observed a few times. The V gene is TRBV20-1, the J gene TRBJ2-7, with 7 bases identical to TRBD1. The V segment lost 5 bases and the J segment 2 bases; nucleotides outside the gene matches: 6. There are 13 residues in the CDR3. CDR1 is DFQATT, CDR2 SNEGSKA, per germline (reference sequence). The CDR3 protein is CSALGQQAYEQYF. The DNA of the CDR3 is TGCAGTGCTTTGGGACAGCAGGCCTACGAGCAGTACTTC.

The gene calls are TRBV6-1 and TRBJ2-1; possible D gene TRBD2, 5 bases. CDR3 size: 14 residues. The germline V and J ends were trimmed by 8 bases and 0 bases, with 11 bases remaining between them. Looked up from germline, CDR1 is MNHNS and CDR2 is SASEGT. The CDR3 protein is CASLRRSSYNEQFF. In DNA form, the CDR3 reads TGTGCCAGCCTCCGGAGGAGCTCCTACAATGAGCAGTTCTTC.

V is TRBV20-1 and J is TRBJ1-1; D is perhaps TRBD1 (6 bases). Germline assignment: CDR1 DFQATT and CDR2 SNEGSKA (reference sequence). Trimming cost V 4 bases and J 5 bases, with 11 bases left between them. The CDR3 has 12 amino acids. CDR3: CSAIAGVTEAFF. DNA for the CDR3: TGCAGTGCTATAGCAGGGGTTACTGAAGCTTTCTTT.

This clonotype was observed a handful of times. The V gene is TRBV9, the J gene TRBJ2-1, with TRBD1 identical over 11 bases. Germline V gene lookup returns CDR1 SGDLS and CDR2 YYNGEE. With 0 bases clipped from V and 4 bases from J, the junction kept 3 bases outside the gene matches. CDR3 length equals 16 residues. The CDR3 DNA sequence: TGTGCCAGCAGCGTAGTGGGGGACAGGGGGTACAATGAGCAGTTCTTC. Amino acid sequence: CASSVVGDRGYNEQFF.

This clonotype has a handful of counts. This rearrangement joins TRBV3-1 to TRBJ2-7, with D possibly being TRBD2 (5 bases). Germline V CDR1 and CDR2: LGHDT, YNNKEL (reference sequence). Trimming removed 3 bases at V and 0 bases at J, with 9 bases between. The CDR3 sequence is 14 residues long. The CDR3 bases are TGTGCCAGCAGCCATTCGGGGTACTCCTACGAGCAGTACTTC. This encodes CASSHSGYSYEQYF.